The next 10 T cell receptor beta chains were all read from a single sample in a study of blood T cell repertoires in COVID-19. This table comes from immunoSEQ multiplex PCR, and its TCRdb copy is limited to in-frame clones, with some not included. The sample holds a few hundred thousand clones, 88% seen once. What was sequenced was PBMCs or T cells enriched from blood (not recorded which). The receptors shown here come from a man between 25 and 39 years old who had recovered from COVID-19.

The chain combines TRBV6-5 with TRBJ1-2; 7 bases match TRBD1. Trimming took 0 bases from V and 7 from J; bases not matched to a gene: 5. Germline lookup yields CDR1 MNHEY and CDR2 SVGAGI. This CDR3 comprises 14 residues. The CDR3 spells CASSYSRQGIGYTF. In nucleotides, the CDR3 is TGTGCCAGCAGTTACTCGAGACAGGGTATTGGCTACACCTTC.

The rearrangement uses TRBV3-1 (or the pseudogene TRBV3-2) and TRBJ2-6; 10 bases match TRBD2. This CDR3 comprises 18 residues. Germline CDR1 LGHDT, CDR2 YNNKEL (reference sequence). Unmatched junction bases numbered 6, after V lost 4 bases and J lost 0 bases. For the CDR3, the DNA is TGTGCCAGCAGCCCTGGACTAGCGGCTGTCTCTGGGGCCAACGTCCTGACTTTC. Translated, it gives CASSPGLAAVSGANVLTF.

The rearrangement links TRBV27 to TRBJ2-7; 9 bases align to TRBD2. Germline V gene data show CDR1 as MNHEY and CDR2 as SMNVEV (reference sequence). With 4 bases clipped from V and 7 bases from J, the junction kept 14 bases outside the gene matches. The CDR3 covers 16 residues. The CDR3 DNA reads TGTGCCAGCAGTTCCTCTAGCGGGGAGTACCTCGGGGAGCAGTACTTC. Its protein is CASSSSSGEYLGEQYF.

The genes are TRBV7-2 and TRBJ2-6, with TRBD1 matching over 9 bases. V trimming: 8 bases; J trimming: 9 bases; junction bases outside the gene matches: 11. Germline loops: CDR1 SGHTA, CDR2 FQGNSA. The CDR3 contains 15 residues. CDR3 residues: CASGLGQGPLNVLTF. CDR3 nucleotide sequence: TGTGCCAGCGGACTTGGACAGGGGCCCCTCAACGTCCTGACTTTC.

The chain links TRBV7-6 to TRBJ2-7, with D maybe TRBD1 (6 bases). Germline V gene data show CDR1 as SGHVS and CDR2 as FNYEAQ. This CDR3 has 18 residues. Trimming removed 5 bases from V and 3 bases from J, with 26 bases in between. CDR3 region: CASSPEQGWSAGDYEQYF. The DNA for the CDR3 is TGTGCCAGCAGCCCGGAACAGGGTTGGTCGGCCGGCGACTACGAGCAGTACTTC.

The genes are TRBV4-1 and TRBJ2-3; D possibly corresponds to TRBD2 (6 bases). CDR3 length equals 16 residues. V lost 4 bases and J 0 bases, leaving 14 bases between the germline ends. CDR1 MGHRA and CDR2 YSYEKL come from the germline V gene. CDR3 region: CASSRGDFASTDTQYF. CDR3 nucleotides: TGCGCCAGCAGCCGAGGGGACTTTGCTAGCACAGATACGCAGTATTTT.

The CDR3 nucleotides are TGTGCCAGCAGCGTACGGGAGAGCTCCTACAATGAGCAGTTCTTC. The encoded protein is CASSVRESSYNEQFF. The V call is TRBV9, the J call TRBJ2-1; a possible D gene is TRBD2 (6 bases). The CDR3 spans 15 residues. Germline lookup yields CDR1 SGDLS and CDR2 YYNGEE. Trimming stripped 1 base from V and 0 bases from J, with 8 bases between.

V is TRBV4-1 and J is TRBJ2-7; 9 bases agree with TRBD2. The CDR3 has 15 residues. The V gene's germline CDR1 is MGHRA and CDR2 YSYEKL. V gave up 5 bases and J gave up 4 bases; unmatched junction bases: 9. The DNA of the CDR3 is TGCGCCAGCAGCGAAACCGGGACTAGCCTTTACGAGCAGTACTTC. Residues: CASSETGTSLYEQYF.

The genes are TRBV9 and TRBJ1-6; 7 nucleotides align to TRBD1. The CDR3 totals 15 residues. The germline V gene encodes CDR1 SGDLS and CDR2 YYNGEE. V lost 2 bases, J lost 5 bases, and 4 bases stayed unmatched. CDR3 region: CASSVTGANNSPLHF. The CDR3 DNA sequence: TGTGCCAGCAGCGTTACAGGGGCTAATAATTCACCCCTCCACTTT. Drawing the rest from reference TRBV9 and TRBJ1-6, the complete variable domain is DSGVTQTPKHLITATGQRVTLRCSPRSGDLSVYWYQQSLDQGLQFLIQYYNGEERAKGNILERFSAQQFPDLHSELNLSSLELGDSALYFCASSVTGANNSPLHFGNGTRLTVT.

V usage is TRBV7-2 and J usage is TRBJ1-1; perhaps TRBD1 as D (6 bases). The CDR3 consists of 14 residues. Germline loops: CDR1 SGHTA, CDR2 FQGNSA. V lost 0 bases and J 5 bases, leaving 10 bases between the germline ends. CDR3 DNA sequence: TGTGCCAGCAGCTTAGCCTTAAGGGGGACTGAAGCTTTCTTT. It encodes CASSLALRGTEAFF.